This entry lists 14 T cell receptor beta chains sequenced from one sample in a study of identical twins. TCRdb independently ran MiXCR on the 5' RACE reads; one entry per CDR3 protein. The sample has 600,000 to 800,000 distinct CDR3 sequences; around 20% are singletons. The sample also formed part of further work on T cells expressing NK-cell markers.

Sequencing used PBMCs. All receptors derive from a woman between 18 and 29 years old in good health.

This chain uses TRBV5-1 with TRBJ1-1; D remains unclear. The V end lost 1 base, the J end lost 6 bases, and 7 bases lay between the germline ends. Germline V gene data show CDR1 as SGHRS and CDR2 as YFSETQ. The CDR3 has 12 amino acids. The chain's CDR3 is CASSLNGAEAFF. Here the CDR3 DNA reads TGCGCCAGCAGCTTGAACGGGGCTGAAGCTTTCTTT.

V gene TRBV6-1 combines with J gene TRBJ2-7, with D possibly TRBD2 on 6 matching bases. Between the trimmed V and J ends, which lost 5 bases and 7 bases, there was a span of 18 bases. Germline V gene lookup returns CDR1 MNHNS and CDR2 SASEGT. The CDR3 has 14 residues. The CDR3 nucleotides are TGTGCCAGCAGTCCGGGACTCACCATTTGGGAGCAGTACTTC. Translating it yields CASSPGLTIWEQYF.

The J gene is TRBJ1-4, the V gene TRBV6-5, with D unresolved. V was clipped by 4 bases and J by 8 bases, with 14 bases between them. The CDR3 covers 14 residues. Germline V gene data show CDR1 as MNHEY and CDR2 as SVGAGI. The CDR3 loop reads CASSSSRTQEKLFF. CDR3 coding DNA: TGTGCCAGCAGTTCTTCCCGGACGCAGGAAAAACTGTTTTTT.

The CDR3 region is CASRHPKGVSSTGELFF. In nucleotides, the CDR3 is TGTGCCAGCAGGCACCCGAAGGGGGTCTCGAGTACCGGGGAGCTGTTTTTT. The chain joins TRBV7-9 to TRBJ2-2; TRBD1 might be the D (6 bases). V lost 6 bases to trimming and J lost 5 bases, with 22 bases between them. The CDR3 length is 17 residues. Germline values: CDR1 SEHNR, CDR2 FQNEAQ (reference sequence). Full variable domain (rest looked up from reference TRBV7-9 and TRBJ2-2): DTGVSQNPRHKITKRGQNVTFRCDPISEHNRLYWYRQTLGQGPEFLTYFQNEAQLEKSRLLSDRFSAERPKGSFSTLEIQRTEQGDSAMYLCASRHPKGVSSTGELFFGEGSRLTVL.

The chain carries TRBV25-1 and TRBJ1-2, with D perhaps TRBD1 (5 bases). Trimming removed 4 bases at V and 7 bases at J, with 16 bases between. Germline loops: CDR1 MGHDK, CDR2 SYGVNS. This CDR3 is 14 amino acids long. The CDR3 nucleotides are TGTGCCAGCAGTGTGCTCAGGGATGTAAGTGGCTACACCTTC. Translation: CASSVLRDVSGYTF.

The rearrangement joins TRBV20-1 to TRBJ2-1; D unclear. Germline CDR1 reads DFQATT; CDR2 reads SNEGSKA (reference sequence). V shed 3 bases and J shed 8 bases, with 11 bases lying between them. The CDR3 is 12 amino acids. The DNA for the CDR3 is TGCAGTGCTAGGCCTCTGGGCGATGAGCAGTTCTTC. The encoded protein is CSARPLGDEQFF.

Ten or more counts support this clonotype. This chain links TRBV12-3 or TRBV12-4 with TRBJ2-4; the D gene is possibly TRBD1 (7 bases). This CDR3 has 14 residues. The V end lost 3 bases, the J end lost 6 bases, and 12 bases lay between the germline ends. The CDR3 is CASSLEGASNIQYF. CDR3 nucleotides: TGTGCCAGCAGTTTGGAGGGGGCGTCAAACATTCAGTACTTC.

This clonotype showed up many times. Sequence at one end of the junction differs from germline and may be a read error. J is TRBJ2-1 and V is TRBV12-3 or TRBV12-4; D ambiguous. The CDR3 has 13 residues. The CDR3: CASSLKAFLVWLF. In nucleotides, the CDR3 is TGTGCCAGCAGTTTAAAGGCATTTCTTGTTTGGCTCTTC.

The chain is built from TRBV20-1 and TRBJ1-6; 8 nucleotides agree with TRBD1. There are 15 residues in the CDR3. The trim removed 4 bases at V and 0 bases at J, leaving 2 bases unmatched. Germline V gene sequence: CDR1 DFQATT, CDR2 SNEGSKA (reference sequence). The CDR3 coding sequence is TGCAGTGCTATCGACAGGGGCTCCTATAATTCACCCCTCCACTTT. This codes for CSAIDRGSYNSPLHF.

This clonotype was seen a handful of times. The genes are TRBV7-2 and TRBJ1-1; D uncertain. Per the germline V gene, CDR1 is SGHTA and CDR2 is FQGNSA. This CDR3 spans 16 amino acids. Trimming cost V 6 bases and J 1 base, with 18 bases left between them. In DNA form, the CDR3 reads TGTGCCAGCAGGCCTCCTGGCGCCTATGGGAACACTGAAGCTTTCTTT. Encoded protein: CASRPPGAYGNTEAFF.

Many counts were recorded for this clonotype. The chain employs TRBV12-3 or TRBV12-4 and TRBJ1-2; D is unclear. CDR3 length: 13 amino acids. V lost 3 bases and J lost 3, with 8 bases in between. CDR3: CASSFGIYYGYTF. The DNA for the CDR3 is TGTGCCAGCAGTTTTGGGATCTACTATGGCTACACCTTC.

The CDR3 sequence: CASSFRERSYEQYF. As DNA, the CDR3 is TGTGCCAGCAGTTTCCGGGAGCGCTCCTACGAGCAGTACTTC. This chain connects TRBV12-3 or TRBV12-4 to TRBJ2-7, with D perhaps matching TRBD2 (6 bases). V shed 3 bases and J shed 0 bases, with 9 bases lying between them. The CDR3 runs to 14 residues.

The chain is built from TRBV10-3 and TRBJ2-7, with 10 nucleotides matching TRBD1. With 8 bases clipped from V and 9 bases from J, the junction kept 16 bases outside the gene matches. This CDR3 has 15 amino acids. In germline, CDR1 is ENHRY, CDR2 SYGVKD. CDR3 DNA: TGTGCCATCGCGCTAGGGCCGGGACAGGGGTCGGCGCAGTACTTC. Translated: CAIALGPGQGSAQYF.

This clonotype occurred a few times. The chain has TRBV20-1 and TRBJ2-3, with a tentative D call TRBD1 (6 bases). Germline V gene data show CDR1 as DFQATT and CDR2 as SNEGSKA (reference sequence). Trimming removed 0 bases from V and 5 bases from J, with 18 bases in between. This CDR3 spans 16 amino acids. Here the CDR3 reads CSARDPADSLGDTQYF. CDR3 bases: TGCAGTGCTAGAGATCCGGCGGACAGCTTGGGAGATACGCAGTATTTT.